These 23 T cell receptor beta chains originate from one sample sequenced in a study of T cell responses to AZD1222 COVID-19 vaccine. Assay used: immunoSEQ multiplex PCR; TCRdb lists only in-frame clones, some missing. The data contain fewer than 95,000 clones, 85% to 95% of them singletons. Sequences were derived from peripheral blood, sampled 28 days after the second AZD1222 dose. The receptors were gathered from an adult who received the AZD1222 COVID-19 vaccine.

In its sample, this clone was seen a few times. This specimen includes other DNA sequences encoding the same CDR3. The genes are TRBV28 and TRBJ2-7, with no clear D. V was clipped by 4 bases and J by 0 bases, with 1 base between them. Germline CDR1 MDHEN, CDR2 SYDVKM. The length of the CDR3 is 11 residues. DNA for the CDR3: TGTGCCAGCAGTTCCTCCTACGAGCAGTACTTC. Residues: CASSSSYEQYF.

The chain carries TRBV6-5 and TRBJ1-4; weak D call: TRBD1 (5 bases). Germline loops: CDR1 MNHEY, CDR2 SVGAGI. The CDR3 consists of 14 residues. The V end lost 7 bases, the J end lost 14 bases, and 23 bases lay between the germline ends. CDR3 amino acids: CASTPKGLRNGLFF. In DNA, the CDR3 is TGTGCCAGCACCCCAAAGGGGCTCAGGAATGGGCTGTTTTTT.

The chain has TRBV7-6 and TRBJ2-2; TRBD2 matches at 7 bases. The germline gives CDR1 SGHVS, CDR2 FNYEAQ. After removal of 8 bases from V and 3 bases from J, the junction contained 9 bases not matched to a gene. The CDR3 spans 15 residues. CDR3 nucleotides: TGTGCCAGCCGGGAGACTAGCTTGGACACCGGGGAGCTGTTTTTT. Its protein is CASRETSLDTGELFF.

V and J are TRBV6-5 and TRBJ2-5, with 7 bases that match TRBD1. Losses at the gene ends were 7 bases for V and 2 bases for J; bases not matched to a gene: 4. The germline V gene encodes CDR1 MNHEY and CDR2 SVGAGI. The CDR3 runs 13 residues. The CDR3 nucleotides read TGTGCCAGCACCGGGGACAGACAAGAGACCCAGTACTTC. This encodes CASTGDRQETQYF.

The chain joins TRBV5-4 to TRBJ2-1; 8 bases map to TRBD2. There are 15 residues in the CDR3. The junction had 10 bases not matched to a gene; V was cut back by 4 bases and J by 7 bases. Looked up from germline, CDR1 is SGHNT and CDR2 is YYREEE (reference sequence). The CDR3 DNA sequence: TGTGCCAGCAGCCATAGCGGGGACCCGGGAAATGAGCAGTTCTTC. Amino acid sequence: CASSHSGDPGNEQFF.

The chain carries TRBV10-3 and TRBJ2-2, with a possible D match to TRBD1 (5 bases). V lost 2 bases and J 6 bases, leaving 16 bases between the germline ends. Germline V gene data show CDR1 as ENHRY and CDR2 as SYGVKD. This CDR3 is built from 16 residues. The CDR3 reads CAISEAQGSNAGELFF. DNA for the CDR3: TGTGCCATCAGTGAGGCGCAGGGTTCTAACGCCGGGGAGCTGTTTTTT.

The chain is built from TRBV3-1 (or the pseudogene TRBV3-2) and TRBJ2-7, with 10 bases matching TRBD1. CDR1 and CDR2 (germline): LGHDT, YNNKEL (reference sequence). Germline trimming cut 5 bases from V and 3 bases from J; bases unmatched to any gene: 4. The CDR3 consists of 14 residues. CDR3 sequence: CASSFGTGVYEQYF. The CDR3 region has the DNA TGTGCCAGCAGCTTTGGGACAGGGGTCTACGAGCAGTACTTC.

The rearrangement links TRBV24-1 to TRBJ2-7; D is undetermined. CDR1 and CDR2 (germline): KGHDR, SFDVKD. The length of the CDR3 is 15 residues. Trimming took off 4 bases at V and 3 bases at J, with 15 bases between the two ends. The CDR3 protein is CATSDSGTSNYEQYF. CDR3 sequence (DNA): TGTGCCACCAGTGACTCGGGCACTTCGAACTACGAGCAGTACTTC.

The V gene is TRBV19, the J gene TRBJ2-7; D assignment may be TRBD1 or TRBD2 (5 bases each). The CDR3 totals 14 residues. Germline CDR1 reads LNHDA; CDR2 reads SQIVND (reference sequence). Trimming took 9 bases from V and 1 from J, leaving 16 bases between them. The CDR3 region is CASTPGRESYEQYF. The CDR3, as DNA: TGTGCCAGCACGCCAGGCAGGGAGTCCTACGAGCAGTACTTC.

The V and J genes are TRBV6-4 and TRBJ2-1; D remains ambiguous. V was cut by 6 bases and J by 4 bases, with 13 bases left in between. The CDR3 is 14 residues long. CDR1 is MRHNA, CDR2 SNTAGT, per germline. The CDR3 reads CASSLELGYNEQFF. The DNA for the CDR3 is TGTGCCAGCAGCCTGGAGCTAGGGTACAATGAGCAGTTCTTC.

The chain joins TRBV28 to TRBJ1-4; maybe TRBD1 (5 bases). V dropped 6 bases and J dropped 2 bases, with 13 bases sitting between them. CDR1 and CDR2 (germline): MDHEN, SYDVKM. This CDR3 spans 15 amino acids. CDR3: CASREGTVTNEKLFF. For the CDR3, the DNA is TGTGCCAGCAGGGAAGGGACGGTTACTAATGAAAAACTGTTTTTT.

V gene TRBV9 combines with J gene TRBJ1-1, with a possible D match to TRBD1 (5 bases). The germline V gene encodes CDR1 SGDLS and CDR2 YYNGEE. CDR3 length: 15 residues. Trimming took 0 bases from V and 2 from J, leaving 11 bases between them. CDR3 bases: TGTGCCAGCAGCGTAGAGCCGGGGCGCAACACTGAAGCTTTCTTT. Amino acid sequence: CASSVEPGRNTEAFF.

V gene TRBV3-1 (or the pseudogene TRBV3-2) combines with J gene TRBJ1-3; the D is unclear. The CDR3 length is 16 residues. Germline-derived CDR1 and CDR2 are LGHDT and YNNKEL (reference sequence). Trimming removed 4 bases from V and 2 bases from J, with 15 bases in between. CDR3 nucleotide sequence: TGTGCCAGCAGCCGAGGTTACAAGCTTGCTGGAAACACCATATATTTT. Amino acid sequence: CASSRGYKLAGNTIYF.

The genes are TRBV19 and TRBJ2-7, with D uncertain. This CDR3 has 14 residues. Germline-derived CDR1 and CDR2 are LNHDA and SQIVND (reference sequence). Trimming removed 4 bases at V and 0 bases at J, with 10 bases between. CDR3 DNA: TGTGCCAGTAGTACCCGACTGACCTCCTACGAGCAGTACTTC. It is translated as CASSTRLTSYEQYF.

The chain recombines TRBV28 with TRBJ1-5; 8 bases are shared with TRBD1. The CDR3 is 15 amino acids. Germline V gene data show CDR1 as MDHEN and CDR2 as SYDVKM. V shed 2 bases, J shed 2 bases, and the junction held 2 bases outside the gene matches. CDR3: CASSLGGQGNQPQHF. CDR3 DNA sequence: TGTGCCAGCAGTTTAGGGGGACAGGGCAATCAGCCCCAGCATTTT. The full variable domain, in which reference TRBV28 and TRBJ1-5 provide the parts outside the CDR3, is DVKVTQSSRYLVKRTGEKVFLECVQDMDHENMFWYRQDPGLGLRLIYFSYDVKMKEKGDIPEGYSVSREKKERFSLILESASTNQTSMYLCASSLGGQGNQPQHFGDGTRLSIL.

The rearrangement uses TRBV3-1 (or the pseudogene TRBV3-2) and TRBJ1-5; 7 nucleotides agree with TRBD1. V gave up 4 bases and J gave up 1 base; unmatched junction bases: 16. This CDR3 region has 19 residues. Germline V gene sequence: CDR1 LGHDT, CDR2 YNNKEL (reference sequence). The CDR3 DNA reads TGTGCCAGCAGCCCAGCCCACAGGGGCCGAAAGCGGAGCAATCAGCCCCAGCATTTT. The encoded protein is CASSPAHRGRKRSNQPQHF.

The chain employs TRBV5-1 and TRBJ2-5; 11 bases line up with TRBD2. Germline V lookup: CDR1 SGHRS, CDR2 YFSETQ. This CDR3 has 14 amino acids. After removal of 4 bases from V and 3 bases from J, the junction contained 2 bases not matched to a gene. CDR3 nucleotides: TGCGCCAGCAGCGCGGGACTAGCGGAAGAGACCCAGTACTTC. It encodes CASSAGLAEETQYF.

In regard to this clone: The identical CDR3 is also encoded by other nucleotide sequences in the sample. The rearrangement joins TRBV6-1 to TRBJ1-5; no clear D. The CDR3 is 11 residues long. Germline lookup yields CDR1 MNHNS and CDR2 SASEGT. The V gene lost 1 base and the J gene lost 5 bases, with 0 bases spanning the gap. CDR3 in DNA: TGTGCCAGCAGTGAAGATCAGCCCCAGCATTTT. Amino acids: CASSEDQPQHF.

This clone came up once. The CDR3: CASSLTNNYGYTF. CDR3 DNA: TGTGCCAGCAGTTTAACTAATAACTATGGCTACACCTTC. The V call is TRBV28, the J call TRBJ1-2; no reliable D call. The CDR3 sequence is 13 residues long. Germline V CDR1 and CDR2: MDHEN, SYDVKM. V was shortened by 2 bases and J by 1 base, with 5 bases between the two germline ends.

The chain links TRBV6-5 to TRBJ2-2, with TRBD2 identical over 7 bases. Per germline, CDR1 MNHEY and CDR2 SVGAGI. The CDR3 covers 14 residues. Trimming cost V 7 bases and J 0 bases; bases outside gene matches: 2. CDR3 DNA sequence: TGTGCCAGCAACGGGAGGACGAACACCGGGGAGCTGTTTTTT. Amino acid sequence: CASNGRTNTGELFF.

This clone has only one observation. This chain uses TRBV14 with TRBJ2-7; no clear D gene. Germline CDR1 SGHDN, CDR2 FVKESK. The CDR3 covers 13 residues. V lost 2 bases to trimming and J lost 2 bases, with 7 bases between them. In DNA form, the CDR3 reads TGTGCCAGCAGCCAAATTTCTCCCTACGAGCAGTACTTC. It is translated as CASSQISPYEQYF.

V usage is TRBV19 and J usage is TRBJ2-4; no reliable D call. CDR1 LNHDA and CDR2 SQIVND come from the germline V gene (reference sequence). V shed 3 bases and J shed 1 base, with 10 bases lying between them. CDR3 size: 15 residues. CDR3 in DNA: TGTGCCAGTAGTATGGTCAGTCTCGCCAAAAACATTCAGTACTTC. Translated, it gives CASSMVSLAKNIQYF.

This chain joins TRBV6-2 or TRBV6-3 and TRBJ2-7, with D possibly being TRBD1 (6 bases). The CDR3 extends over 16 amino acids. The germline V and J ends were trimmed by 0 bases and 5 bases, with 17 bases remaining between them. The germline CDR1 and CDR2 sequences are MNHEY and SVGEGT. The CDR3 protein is CASSYSSGQLYDEQYF. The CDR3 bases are TGTGCCAGCAGTTACTCGTCTGGACAGCTCTACGACGAGCAGTACTTC.